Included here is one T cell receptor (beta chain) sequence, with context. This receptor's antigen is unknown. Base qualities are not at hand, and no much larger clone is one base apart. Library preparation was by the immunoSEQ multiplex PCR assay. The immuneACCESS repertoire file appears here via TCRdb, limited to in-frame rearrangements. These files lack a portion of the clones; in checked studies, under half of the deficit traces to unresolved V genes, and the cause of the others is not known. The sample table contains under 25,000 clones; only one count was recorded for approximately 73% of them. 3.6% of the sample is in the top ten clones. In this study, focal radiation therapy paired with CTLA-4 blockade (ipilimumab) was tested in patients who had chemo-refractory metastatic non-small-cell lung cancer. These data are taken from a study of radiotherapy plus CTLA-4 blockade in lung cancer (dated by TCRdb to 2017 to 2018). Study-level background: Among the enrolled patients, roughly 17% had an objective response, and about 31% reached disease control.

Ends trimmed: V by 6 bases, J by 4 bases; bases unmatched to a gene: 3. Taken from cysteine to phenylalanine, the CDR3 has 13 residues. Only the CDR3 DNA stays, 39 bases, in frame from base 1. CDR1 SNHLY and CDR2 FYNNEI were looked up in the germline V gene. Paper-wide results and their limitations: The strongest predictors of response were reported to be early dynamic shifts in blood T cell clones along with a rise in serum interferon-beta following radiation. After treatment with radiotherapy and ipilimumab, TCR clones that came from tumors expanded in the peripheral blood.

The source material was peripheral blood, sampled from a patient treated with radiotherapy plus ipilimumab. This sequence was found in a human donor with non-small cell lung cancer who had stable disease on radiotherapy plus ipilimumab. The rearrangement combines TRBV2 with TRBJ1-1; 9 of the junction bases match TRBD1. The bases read TGTGCCAGCAGGAGGACAGGGGCCACTGAAGCTTTCTTT. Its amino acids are CASRRTGATEAFF.